This T cell receptor beta chain is drawn from a study of blood T cell repertoires in COVID-19. Across the study: Both acute and convalescent COVID-19 samples were obtained from the United States, Italy and Spain. The analysed material was cDNA or gDNA that came from T cells, B-cell-depleted T cells, or PBMCs.

Unmatched junction bases numbered 6, after V lost 10 bases and J lost 6 bases. Germline-derived CDR1 and CDR2 are SNHLY and FYNNEI. This CDR3 spans 13 amino acids. The data were produced by immunoSEQ multiplex PCR, yet TCRdb's version contains in-frame clones alone and is incomplete. The table includes approximately 210,000 clones, around four fifths detected once. This TCR was recovered from a woman aged 80 or older with COVID-19, enrolled during active disease. The V and J genes are TRBV2 and TRBJ2-2; TRBD1 aligns across 9 bases. Source material: peripheral blood. The DNA for the CDR3 is TGTGCCACAAGACAGGGGGGCGCCGGGGAGCTGTTTTTT. Amino acid sequence: CATRQGGAGELFF.